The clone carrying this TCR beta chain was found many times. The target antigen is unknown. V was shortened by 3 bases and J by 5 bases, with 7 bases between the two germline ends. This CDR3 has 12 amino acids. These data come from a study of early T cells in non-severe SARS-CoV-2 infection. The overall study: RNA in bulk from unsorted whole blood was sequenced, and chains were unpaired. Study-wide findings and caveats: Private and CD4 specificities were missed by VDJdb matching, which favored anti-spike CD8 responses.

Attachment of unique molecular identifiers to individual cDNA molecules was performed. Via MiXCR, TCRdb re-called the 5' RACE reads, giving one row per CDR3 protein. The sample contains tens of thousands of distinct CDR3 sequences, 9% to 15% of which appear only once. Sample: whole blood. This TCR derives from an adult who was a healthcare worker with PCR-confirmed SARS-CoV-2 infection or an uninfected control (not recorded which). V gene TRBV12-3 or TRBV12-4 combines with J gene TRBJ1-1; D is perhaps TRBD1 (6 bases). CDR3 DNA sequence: TGTGCCAGCAGTTTGAGGGGGACTGAAGCTTTCTTT. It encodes CASSLRGTEAFF.